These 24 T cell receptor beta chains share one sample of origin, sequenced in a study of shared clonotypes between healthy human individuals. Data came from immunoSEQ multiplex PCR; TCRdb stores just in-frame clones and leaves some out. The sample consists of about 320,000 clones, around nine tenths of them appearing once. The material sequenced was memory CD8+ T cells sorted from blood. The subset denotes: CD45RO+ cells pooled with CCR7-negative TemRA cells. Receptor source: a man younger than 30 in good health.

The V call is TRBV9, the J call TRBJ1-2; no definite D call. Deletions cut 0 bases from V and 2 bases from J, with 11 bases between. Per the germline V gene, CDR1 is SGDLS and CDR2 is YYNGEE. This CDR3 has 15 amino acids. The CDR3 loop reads CASSVAEGSNYGYTF. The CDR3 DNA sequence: TGTGCCAGCAGCGTAGCTGAAGGGTCGAACTATGGCTACACCTTC.

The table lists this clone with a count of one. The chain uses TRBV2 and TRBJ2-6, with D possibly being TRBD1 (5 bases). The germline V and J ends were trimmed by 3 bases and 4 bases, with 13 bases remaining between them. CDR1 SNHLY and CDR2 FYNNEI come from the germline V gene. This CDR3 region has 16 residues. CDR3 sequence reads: CASSDLMAGGANVLTF. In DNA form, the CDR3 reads TGTGCCAGCAGTGATCTCATGGCAGGGGGGGCCAACGTCCTGACTTTC.

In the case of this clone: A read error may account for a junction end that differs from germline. The DNA for the CDR3 is TGCGCCAGCAGCCAAAGGACAAACGGGCAGCTGTTTTTT. It encodes CASSQRTNGQLFF. The chain has TRBV4-1 and TRBJ2-2, with D perhaps matching TRBD1 (5 bases). There are 13 residues in the CDR3. The germline CDR1 and CDR2 sequences are MGHRA and YSYEKL.

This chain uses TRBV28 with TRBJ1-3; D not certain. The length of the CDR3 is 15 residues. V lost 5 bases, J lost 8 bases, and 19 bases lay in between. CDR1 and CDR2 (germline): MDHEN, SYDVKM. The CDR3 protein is CASSPDGELLDTIYF. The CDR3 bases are TGTGCCAGCAGTCCGGACGGAGAGCTCTTGGACACCATATATTTT.

Here the CDR3 DNA reads TGTGCCAGCAGCATCATAGGGGGAGGGTCCTACAATGAGCAGTTCTTC. Its translation is CASSIIGGGSYNEQFF. J is TRBJ2-1 and V is TRBV7-2; the D gene is possibly TRBD2 (7 bases). This CDR3 contains 16 residues. Germline values: CDR1 SGHTA, CDR2 FQGNSA. The V gene lost 5 bases and the J gene lost 1 base, with 15 bases spanning the gap.

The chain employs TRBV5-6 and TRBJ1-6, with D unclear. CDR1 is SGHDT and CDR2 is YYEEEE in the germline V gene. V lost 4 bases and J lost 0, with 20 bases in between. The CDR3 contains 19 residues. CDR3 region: CASSNLITVRGSYNSPLHF. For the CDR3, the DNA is TGTGCCAGCAGCAACCTCATAACGGTCCGGGGCTCCTATAATTCACCCCTCCACTTT.

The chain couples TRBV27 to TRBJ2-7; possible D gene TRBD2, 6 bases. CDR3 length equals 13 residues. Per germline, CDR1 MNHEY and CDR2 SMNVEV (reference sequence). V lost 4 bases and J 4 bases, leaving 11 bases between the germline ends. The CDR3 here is CASSSGVEYEQYF. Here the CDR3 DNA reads TGTGCCAGCAGTTCGGGGGTCGAGTACGAGCAGTACTTC.

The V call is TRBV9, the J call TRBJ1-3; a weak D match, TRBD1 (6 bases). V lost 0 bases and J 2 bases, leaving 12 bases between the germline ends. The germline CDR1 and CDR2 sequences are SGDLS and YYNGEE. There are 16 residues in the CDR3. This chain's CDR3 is CASSVAGAGAGNTIYF. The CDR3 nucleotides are TGTGCCAGCAGCGTAGCGGGGGCAGGGGCTGGAAACACCATATATTTT. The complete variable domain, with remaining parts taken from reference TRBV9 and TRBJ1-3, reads DSGVTQTPKHLITATGQRVTLRCSPRSGDLSVYWYQQSLDQGLQFLIQYYNGEERAKGNILERFSAQQFPDLHSELNLSSLELGDSALYFCASSVAGAGAGNTIYFGEGSWLTVV.

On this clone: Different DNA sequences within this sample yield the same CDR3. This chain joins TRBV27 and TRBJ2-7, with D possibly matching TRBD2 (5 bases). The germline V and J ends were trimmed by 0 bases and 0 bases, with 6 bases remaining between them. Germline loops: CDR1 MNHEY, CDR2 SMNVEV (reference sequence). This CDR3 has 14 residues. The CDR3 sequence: CASSLSGNSYEQYF. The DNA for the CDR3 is TGTGCCAGCAGTTTATCCGGGAACTCCTACGAGCAGTACTTC.

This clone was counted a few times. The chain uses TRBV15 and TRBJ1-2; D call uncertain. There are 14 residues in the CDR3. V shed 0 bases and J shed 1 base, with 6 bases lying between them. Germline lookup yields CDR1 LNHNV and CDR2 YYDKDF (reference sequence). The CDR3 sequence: CATSRDRHNYGYTF. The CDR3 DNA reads TGTGCCACCAGCAGAGATCGGCATAACTATGGCTACACCTTC.

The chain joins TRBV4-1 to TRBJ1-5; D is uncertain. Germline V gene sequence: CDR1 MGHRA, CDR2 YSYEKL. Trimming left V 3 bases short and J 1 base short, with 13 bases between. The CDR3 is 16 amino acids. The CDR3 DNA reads TGCGCCAGCAGCCAGAGGCTTCGGGGAAGCAATCAGCCCCAGCATTTT. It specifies CASSQRLRGSNQPQHF.

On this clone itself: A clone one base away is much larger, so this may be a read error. CDR3 in amino acids: CASSSGQNTGELFF. The CDR3 coding sequence is TGTGCCAGCAGCTCGGGACAAAACACCGGGGAGCTGTTTTTT. The V call is TRBV7-9, the J call TRBJ2-2, with D possibly matching TRBD1 (6 bases). The CDR3 consists of 14 residues. CDR1 is SEHNR, CDR2 FQNEAQ, per germline (reference sequence). The germline V and J ends were trimmed by 4 bases and 2 bases, with 8 bases remaining between them.

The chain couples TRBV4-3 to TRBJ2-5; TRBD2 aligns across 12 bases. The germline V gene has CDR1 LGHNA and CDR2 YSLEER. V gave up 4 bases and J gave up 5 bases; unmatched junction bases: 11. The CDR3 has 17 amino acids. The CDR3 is CASSPGLAGQGRETQYF. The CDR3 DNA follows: TGCGCCAGCAGCCCCGGACTAGCGGGACAAGGGCGGGAGACCCAGTACTTC.

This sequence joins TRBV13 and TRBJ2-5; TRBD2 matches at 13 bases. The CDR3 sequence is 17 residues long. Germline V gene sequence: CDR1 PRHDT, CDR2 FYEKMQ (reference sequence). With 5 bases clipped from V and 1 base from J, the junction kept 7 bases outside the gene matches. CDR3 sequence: CASSPWGLAGFQETQYF. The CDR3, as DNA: TGTGCCAGCAGCCCTTGGGGACTAGCGGGATTCCAAGAGACCCAGTACTTC.

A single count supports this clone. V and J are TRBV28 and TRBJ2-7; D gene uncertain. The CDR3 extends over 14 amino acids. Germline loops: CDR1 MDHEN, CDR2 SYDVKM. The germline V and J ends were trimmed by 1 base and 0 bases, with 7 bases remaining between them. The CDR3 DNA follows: TGTGCCAGCAGTTTATCCCGAGCCTCCTACGAGCAGTACTTC. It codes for CASSLSRASYEQYF.

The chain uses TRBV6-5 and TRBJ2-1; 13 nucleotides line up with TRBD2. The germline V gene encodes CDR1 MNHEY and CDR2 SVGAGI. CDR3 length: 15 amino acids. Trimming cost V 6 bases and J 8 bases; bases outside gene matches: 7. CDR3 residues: CASSPTSGGVDEQFF. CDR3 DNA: TGTGCCAGCAGCCCTACTAGCGGGGGGGTCGATGAGCAGTTCTTC.

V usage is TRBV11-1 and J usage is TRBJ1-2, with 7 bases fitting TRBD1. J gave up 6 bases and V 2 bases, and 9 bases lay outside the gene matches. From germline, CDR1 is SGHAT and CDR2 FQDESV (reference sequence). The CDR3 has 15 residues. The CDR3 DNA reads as TGTGCCAGCAGCTTACAATATCGACAGGGTCATGGCTACACCTTC. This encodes CASSLQYRQGHGYTF. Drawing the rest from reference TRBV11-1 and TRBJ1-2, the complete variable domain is EAEVAQSPRYKITEKSQAVAFWCDPISGHATLYWYRQILGQGPELLVQFQDESVVDDSQLPKDRFSAERLKGVDSTLKIQPAELGDSAMYLCASSLQYRQGHGYTFGSGTRLTVV.

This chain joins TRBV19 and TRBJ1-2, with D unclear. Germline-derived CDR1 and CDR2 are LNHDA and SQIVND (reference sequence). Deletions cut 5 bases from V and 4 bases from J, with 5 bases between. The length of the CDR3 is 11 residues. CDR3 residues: CASSSGYGYTF. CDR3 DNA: TGTGCCAGTAGTTCCGGCTATGGCTACACCTTC.

The CDR3 bases are TGTGCCAGCCGGCGACAGAGCTCCTACAATGAGCAGTTCTTC. Translating gives CASRRQSSYNEQFF. V and J are TRBV7-9 and TRBJ2-1; D possibly corresponds to TRBD1 (5 bases). The germline gives CDR1 SEHNR, CDR2 FQNEAQ (reference sequence). This CDR3 is built from 14 residues. Trimming pared 8 bases from V and 0 bases from J, leaving 11 bases between.

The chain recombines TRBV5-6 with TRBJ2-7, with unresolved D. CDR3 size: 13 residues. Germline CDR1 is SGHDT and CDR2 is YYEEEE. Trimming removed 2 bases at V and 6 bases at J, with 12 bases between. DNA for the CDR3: TGTGCCAGCAGCTTCACCCCAATCCTCGAGCAGTACTTC. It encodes CASSFTPILEQYF.

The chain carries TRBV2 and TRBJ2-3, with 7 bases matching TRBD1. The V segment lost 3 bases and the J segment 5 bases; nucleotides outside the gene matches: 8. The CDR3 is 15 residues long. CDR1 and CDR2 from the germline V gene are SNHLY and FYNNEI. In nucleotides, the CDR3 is TGTGCCAGCAGTGAGACAGGGAGTGCCCGAGATACGCAGTATTTT. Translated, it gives CASSETGSARDTQYF.

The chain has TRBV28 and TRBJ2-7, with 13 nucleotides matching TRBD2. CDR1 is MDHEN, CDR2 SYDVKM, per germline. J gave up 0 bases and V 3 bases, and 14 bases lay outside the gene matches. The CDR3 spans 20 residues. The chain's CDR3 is CASSFPRTSGGAPVSYEQYF. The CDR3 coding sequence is TGTGCCAGCAGTTTTCCGAGAACTAGCGGGGGGGCCCCGGTCTCCTACGAGCAGTACTTC.

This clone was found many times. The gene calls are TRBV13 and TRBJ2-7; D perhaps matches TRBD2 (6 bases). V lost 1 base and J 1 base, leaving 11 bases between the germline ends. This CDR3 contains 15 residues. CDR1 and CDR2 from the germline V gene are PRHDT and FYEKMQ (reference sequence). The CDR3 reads CASSLEGGESYEQYF. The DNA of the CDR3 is TGTGCCAGCAGCTTAGAAGGAGGGGAATCCTACGAGCAGTACTTC.

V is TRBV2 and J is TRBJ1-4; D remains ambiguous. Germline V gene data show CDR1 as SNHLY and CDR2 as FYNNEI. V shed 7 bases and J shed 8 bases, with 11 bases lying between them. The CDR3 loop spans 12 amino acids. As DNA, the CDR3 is TGTGCCAGCATGGGAGAAGGGGAAAAACTGTTTTTT. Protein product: CASMGEGEKLFF.